These 7 T cell receptor beta chains were sequenced from one sample in a study of cytomegalovirus exposure and HLA in healthy donors. PCR primers comprised 60 Vbeta and 13 Jbeta primers. The assay was immunoSEQ multiplex PCR, and TCRdb's table has in-frame clones only and misses some. This table holds roughly 77,000 clones. Sample: PBMCs. These receptor sequences come from a man in his thirties or forties in good health and CMV-seronegative.

This chain connects TRBV6-6 to TRBJ1-5, with D hard to call. V shed 2 bases and J shed 7 bases, with 18 bases lying between them. The CDR3 is made up of 16 amino acids. CDR1 is MNHNY and CDR2 is SVGAGI in the germline V gene (reference sequence). CDR3 region: CASSYPGGGVTQPQHF. DNA of the CDR3: TGTGCCAGCAGTTACCCGGGCGGAGGAGTTACCCAGCCCCAGCATTTT.

The gene calls are TRBV12-5 and TRBJ2-1, with 10 bases that match TRBD2. CDR3 length: 18 residues. Germline V gene sequence: CDR1 LGHNT, CDR2 FRNRAP. The junction had 9 bases not matched to a gene; V was cut back by 2 bases and J by 2 bases. This CDR3 reads CASGLPFSGTSAYNEQFF. The CDR3 bases are TGTGCTAGTGGTTTGCCCTTTTCCGGGACTAGCGCCTACAATGAGCAGTTCTTC.

The gene calls are TRBV27 and TRBJ2-7; 7 bases are a match to TRBD2. This CDR3 contains 14 residues. The junction had 3 bases not matched to a gene; V was cut back by 1 base and J by 3 bases. Germline values: CDR1 MNHEY, CDR2 SMNVEV (reference sequence). The DNA for the CDR3 is TGTGCCAGCAGTTTATATTCGGGAGGCTACGAGCAGTACTTC. Amino acids: CASSLYSGGYEQYF.

The genes are TRBV10-1 and TRBJ1-1; possible D gene TRBD1, 5 bases. Trimming cost V 3 bases and J 6 bases, with 8 bases left between them. This CDR3 spans 12 amino acids. Per the germline V gene, CDR1 is WNHNN and CDR2 is SYGVQD (reference sequence). The CDR3 DNA follows: TGCGCCAGCAGTGAAGGGGTATCTGAAGCTTTCTTT. This sequence encodes CASSEGVSEAFF.

J is TRBJ2-2 and V is TRBV5-1; D gene ambiguous. Between the trimmed V and J ends, which lost 0 bases and 6 bases, there was a span of 12 bases. CDR1 is SGHRS, CDR2 YFSETQ, per germline. The CDR3 sequence is 15 residues long. CDR3 sequence: CASSLAGAVSGELFF. The DNA for the CDR3 is TGCGCCAGCAGCTTGGCCGGAGCTGTATCCGGGGAGCTGTTTTTT.

This sequence joins TRBV28 and TRBJ1-4, with 12 bases fitting TRBD1. V gave up 6 bases and J gave up 6 bases; unmatched junction bases: 8. Germline lookup yields CDR1 MDHEN and CDR2 SYDVKM. The CDR3 extends over 16 amino acids. The CDR3 spells CASSLSGTGGYEKLFF. CDR3 DNA sequence: TGTGCCAGCAGCCTATCCGGGACAGGGGGCTATGAAAAACTGTTTTTT. The complete variable domain, with remaining parts taken from reference TRBV28 and TRBJ1-4, reads DVKVTQSSRYLVKRTGEKVFLECVQDMDHENMFWYRQDPGLGLRLIYFSYDVKMKEKGDIPEGYSVSREKKERFSLILESASTNQTSMYLCASSLSGTGGYEKLFFGSGTQLSVL.

The chain uses TRBV4-1 and TRBJ1-5; a possible D gene is TRBD1 (6 bases). Germline values: CDR1 MGHRA, CDR2 YSYEKL. Trimming removed 3 bases from V and 3 bases from J, with 12 bases in between. The CDR3 runs to 15 residues. CDR3 nucleotide sequence: TGCGCCAGCAGCCACGCCGGGACAACCAATCAGCCCCAGCATTTT. This encodes CASSHAGTTNQPQHF.